This is a list of T cell receptor beta chains from one sample in a study of cytomegalovirus exposure and HLA in healthy donors. Sequencing was performed with immunoSEQ multiplex PCR; in TCRdb, only in-frame clones are kept and a portion is missing. This sample's table has about 140,000 clones. Sequenced input: PBMCs. These receptors all come from a woman under 30 in good health and CMV-seronegative. Each CDR3 is given with its conserved first and last residue. Each record gives: V gene, J gene, CDR3 protein.

TRBV27	TRBJ1-6	CASSTTEYNSPLHF
TRBV30	TRBJ2-7	CAWRDRGSSYEQYF
TRBV19	TRBJ1-4	CASSAVPTNEKLFF
TRBV19	TRBJ1-2	CASSNTGLNYGYTF
TRBV4-3	TRBJ1-2	CASSQGPGSGGYTF
TRBV9	TRBJ2-5	CASSVSGSQAETQYF
TRBV5-6	TRBJ2-3	CASSFGGLAGFGDTQYF
TRBV15	TRBJ2-1	CATSSGTSGFYNEQFF
TRBV6-1	TRBJ1-1	CASSDNLQGNTEAFF
TRBV27	TRBJ1-2	CASGTGGFGYTF
TRBV7-9	TRBJ2-3	CASSAPGQDGNTQYF
TRBV29-1	TRBJ2-5	CSVARSENQETQYF
TRBV11-1	TRBJ2-5	CASSPGLAGTETQYF
TRBV11-3	TRBJ2-1	CASSQTSGSWDEQFF
TRBV6-5	TRBJ1-1	CASSYSAENTEAFF
TRBV27	TRBJ2-2	CASSSSGTRYTGELFF
TRBV11-3	TRBJ2-2	CASSSGGTSNTGELFF
TRBV27	TRBJ1-1	CASSLTGVWGYTEAFF
TRBV27	TRBJ1-4	CASRPQTGGFEKLFF
TRBV19	TRBJ1-1	CASSARQGGGTEAFF
TRBV10-3	TRBJ2-7	CAIMPSPGGGSSYEQYF
TRBV2	TRBJ2-2	CASKDRVNTGELFF
TRBV9	TRBJ1-1	CASSPGTGVDTEAFF
TRBV27	TRBJ2-1	CASRGAAGNEQFF
TRBV7-9	TRBJ2-5	CASSLNAGETQYF
TRBV4-1	TRBJ2-5	CASSQVYTYQETQYF
TRBV30	TRBJ1-2	CAWSETGARVYGYTF
TRBV4-1	TRBJ1-1	CASSRNRGGNTEAFF
TRBV11-2	TRBJ2-2	CASSWTGGATIGELFF
TRBV5-6	TRBJ2-5	CASSLRSGGLGTQYF
TRBV7-8	TRBJ1-5	CASSASWDFSNQPQHF
TRBV6-6	TRBJ1-5	CASAMDRPNQPQHF
TRBV6-1	TRBJ1-2	CANTDRVYGYTF
TRBV7-2	TRBJ1-2	CASSSTGTGVYGYTF
TRBV30	TRBJ2-6	CASALSGVSSGANVLTF
TRBV19	TRBJ2-1	CASSPHSGSAYNEQFF
TRBV27	TRBJ1-2	CASSLAGGTDGYTF
TRBV7-9	TRBJ2-2	CASSLDRSGELFF
TRBV30	TRBJ1-5	CAWSPGQRNQPQHF
TRBV19	TRBJ1-5	CASSNRQVDQPQHF
TRBV5-6	TRBJ2-3	CASSTGLAGVLDTQYF
TRBV6-1	TRBJ1-5	CASSGPTGDQPQHF
TRBV21-1	TRBJ2-5	CASRQLAGDDETQYF
TRBV5-4	TRBJ1-1	CASRDFKVTEAFF
TRBV28	TRBJ1-2	CASSPGTGKLDGYTF
TRBV30	TRBJ1-2	CAWTSTNNYGYTF
TRBV5-6	TRBJ1-1	CASSLLRGDVNTEAFF
TRBV7-6	TRBJ2-2	CASSSQGARGTGELFF
TRBV4-1	TRBJ2-5	CASSQVRTGGAGETQYF
TRBV6-5	TRBJ2-5	CASRQGRFQETQYF
TRBV19	TRBJ2-7	CASSMTTSGRVSSYEQYF
TRBV7-3	TRBJ2-5	CASSSLGGGETQYF